This TCR beta chain was profiled in a study of control samples from healthy donors and cancer patients (TCRdb year 2020). Its CDR3 holds 12 amino acids, cysteine through phenylalanine. Only the CDR3 DNA is retained, 36 bases long and in frame from the first base. From a lookup of the germline V gene, CDR1 and CDR2 are KGHSH and LQKENI. Trimming at the junction amounts to 6 bases on V and 2 bases on J, and the germline ends lie 7 bases apart. This clone was detected a few times. Its antigen is still unknown. No much larger clonotype is one base removed from it; base qualities were not supplied. Library preparation employed the immunoSEQ multiplex PCR assay. Sourced from immuneACCESS, this table was stored by TCRdb with only in-frame sequences that have V and J called. A share of the clones is absent; for the studies checked, an unresolved V gene accounts for under half, and the remainder has no known explanation. The sample table shows some 76,000 clones, and over 85% are seen once. Under 20% of the sample is taken by the ten largest.

The sequence was collected from a man in his 60s with lung cancer. The specimen sequenced was PBMCs. The chain was built from TRBV18 and TRBJ2-5, with the D gene call left open. The CDR3 amino acid sequence is: CASSQRQETQYF. The DNA sequence is as follows: TGTGCCAGCTCCCAGAGACAAGAGACCCAGTACTTC. Joined to the reference TRBV18 and TRBJ2-5 proteins, this CDR3 gives the full variable domain: NAGVMQNPRHLVRRRGQEARLRCSPMKGHSHVYWYRQLPEEGLKFMVYLQKENIIDESGMPKERFSAEFPKEGPSILRIQQVVRGDSAAYFCASSQRQETQYFGPGTRLLVL.